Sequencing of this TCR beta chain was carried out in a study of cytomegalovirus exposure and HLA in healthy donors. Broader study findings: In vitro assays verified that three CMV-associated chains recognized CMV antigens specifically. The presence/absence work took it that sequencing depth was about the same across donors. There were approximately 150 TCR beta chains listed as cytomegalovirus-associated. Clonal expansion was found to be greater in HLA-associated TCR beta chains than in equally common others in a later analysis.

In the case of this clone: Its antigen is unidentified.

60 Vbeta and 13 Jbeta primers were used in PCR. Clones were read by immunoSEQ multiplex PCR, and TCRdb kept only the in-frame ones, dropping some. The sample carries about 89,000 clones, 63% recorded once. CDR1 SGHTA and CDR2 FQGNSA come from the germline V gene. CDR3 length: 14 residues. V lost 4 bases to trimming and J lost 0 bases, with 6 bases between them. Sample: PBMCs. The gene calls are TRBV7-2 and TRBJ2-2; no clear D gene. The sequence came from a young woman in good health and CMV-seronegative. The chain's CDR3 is CASSSTTNTGELFF. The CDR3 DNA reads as TGTGCCAGCAGCTCTACTACGAACACCGGGGAGCTGTTTTTT.